This TCR beta chain was retrieved from a study of cytomegalovirus exposure and HLA in healthy donors. Findings and limits, study-wide: One cluster of highly shared sequence variants probably arose as a sequencing artifact.

To note about this clone: The antigen is not known. Other nucleotide sequences from this sample produce the same CDR3.

PCR employed 60 Vbeta and 13 Jbeta primers. The repertoire was sequenced with immunoSEQ multiplex PCR; TCRdb's copy has only in-frame clones and lacks some. The sample has about 250,000 clones, roughly 78% seen once. The sequence derives from a boy between 10 and 17 years old in good health and CMV-seronegative. The sequencing sample was made of PBMCs.

The CDR3, as DNA: TGTGCCTGGAGCGAGGGACTAGCGGGATTCACAGATACGCAGTATTTT. This encodes CAWSEGLAGFTDTQYF. The J gene is TRBJ2-3, the V gene TRBV30; TRBD2 matches 13 bases. Germline lookup yields CDR1 GTSNPN and CDR2 SVGIG (reference sequence). This CDR3 contains 16 residues. V gave up 3 bases and J gave up 2 bases; unmatched junction bases: 5.